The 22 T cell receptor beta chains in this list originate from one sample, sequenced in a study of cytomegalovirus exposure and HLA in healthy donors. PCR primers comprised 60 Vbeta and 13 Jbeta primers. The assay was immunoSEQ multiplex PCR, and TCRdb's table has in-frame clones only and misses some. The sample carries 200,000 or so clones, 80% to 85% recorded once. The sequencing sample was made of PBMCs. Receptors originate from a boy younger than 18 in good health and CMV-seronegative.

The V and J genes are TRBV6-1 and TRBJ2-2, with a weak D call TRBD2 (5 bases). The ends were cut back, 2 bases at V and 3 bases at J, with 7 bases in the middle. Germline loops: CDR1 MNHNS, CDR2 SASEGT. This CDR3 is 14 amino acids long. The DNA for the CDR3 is TGTGCCAGCAGTGAAACTAGGGACACCGGGGAGCTGTTTTTT. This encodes CASSETRDTGELFF.

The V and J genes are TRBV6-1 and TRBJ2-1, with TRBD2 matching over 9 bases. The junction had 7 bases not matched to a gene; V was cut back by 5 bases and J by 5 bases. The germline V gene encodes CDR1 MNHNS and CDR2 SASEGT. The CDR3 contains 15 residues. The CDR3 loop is CASSFVWTSDNEQFF. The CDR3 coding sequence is TGTGCCAGCAGTTTCGTTTGGACTAGCGACAATGAGCAGTTCTTC.

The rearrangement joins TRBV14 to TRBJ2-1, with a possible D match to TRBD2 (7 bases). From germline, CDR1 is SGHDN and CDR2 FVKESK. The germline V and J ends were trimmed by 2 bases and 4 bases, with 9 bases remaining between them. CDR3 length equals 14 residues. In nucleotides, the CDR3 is TGTGCCAGCAGCCAACGGGGGGCTTACAATGAGCAGTTCTTC. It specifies CASSQRGAYNEQFF.

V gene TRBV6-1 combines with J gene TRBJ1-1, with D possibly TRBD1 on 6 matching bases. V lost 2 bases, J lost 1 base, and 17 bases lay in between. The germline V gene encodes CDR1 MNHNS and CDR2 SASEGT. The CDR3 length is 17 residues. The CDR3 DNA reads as TGTGCCAGCAGTGAAATATTCGCAGGGGCCAGGAACACTGAAGCTTTCTTT. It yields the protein CASSEIFAGARNTEAFF.

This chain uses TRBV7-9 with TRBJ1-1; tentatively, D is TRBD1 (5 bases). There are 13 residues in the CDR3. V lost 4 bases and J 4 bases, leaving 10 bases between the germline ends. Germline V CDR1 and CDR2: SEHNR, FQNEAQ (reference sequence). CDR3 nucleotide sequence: TGTGCCAGCAGCTCGACAGATGGCACTGAAGCTTTCTTT. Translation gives CASSSTDGTEAFF.

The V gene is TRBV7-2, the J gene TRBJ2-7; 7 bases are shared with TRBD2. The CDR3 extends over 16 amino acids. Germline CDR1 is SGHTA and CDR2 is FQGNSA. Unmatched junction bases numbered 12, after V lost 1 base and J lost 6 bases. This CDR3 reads CASSLGSLWVAGEQYF. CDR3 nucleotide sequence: TGTGCCAGCAGCTTAGGTTCCCTTTGGGTAGCGGGCGAGCAGTACTTC. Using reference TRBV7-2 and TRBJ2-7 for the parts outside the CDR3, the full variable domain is GAGVSQSPSNKVTEKGKDVELRCDPISGHTALYWYRQSLGQGLEFLIYFQGNSAPDKSGLPSDRFSAERTGGSVSTLTIQRTQQEDSAVYLCASSLGSLWVAGEQYFGPGTRLTVT.

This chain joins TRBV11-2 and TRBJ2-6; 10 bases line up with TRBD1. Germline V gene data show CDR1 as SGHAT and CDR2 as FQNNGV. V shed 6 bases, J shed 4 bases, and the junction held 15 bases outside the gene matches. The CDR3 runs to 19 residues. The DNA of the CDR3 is TGTGCCAGCAGTCACTTGGGACAGGGGACCATCTTCGGGGCCAACGTCCTGACTTTC. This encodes CASSHLGQGTIFGANVLTF.

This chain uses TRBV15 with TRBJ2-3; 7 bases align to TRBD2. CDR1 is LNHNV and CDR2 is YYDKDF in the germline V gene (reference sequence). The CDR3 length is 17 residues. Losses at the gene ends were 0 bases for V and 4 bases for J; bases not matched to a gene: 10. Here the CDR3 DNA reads TGTGCCACCAGCAGAGATTCAAAGACAGCGGGGCCAGATACGCAGTATTTT. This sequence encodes CATSRDSKTAGPDTQYF.

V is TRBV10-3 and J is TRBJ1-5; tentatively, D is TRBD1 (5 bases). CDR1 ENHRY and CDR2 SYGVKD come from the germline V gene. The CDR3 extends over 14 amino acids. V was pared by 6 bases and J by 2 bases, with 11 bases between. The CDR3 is CAISQGLGNQPQHF. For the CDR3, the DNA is TGTGCCATCAGCCAGGGTCTAGGCAATCAGCCCCAGCATTTT.

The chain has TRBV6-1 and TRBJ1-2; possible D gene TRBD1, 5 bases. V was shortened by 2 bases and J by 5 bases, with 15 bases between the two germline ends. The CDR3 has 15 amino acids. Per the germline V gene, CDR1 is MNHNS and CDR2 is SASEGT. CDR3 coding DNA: TGTGCCAGCAGTGAACGGATTAGACAGACTTATGGCTACACCTTC. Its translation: CASSERIRQTYGYTF.

Written as DNA, the CDR3 is TGCGCCAGCAGCCAAGAGATGGCGGGGTATGGCTACACCTTC. Its translation is CASSQEMAGYGYTF. The chain joins TRBV5-1 to TRBJ1-2; D call uncertain. V lost 4 bases and J 5 bases, leaving 15 bases between the germline ends. Germline-derived CDR1 and CDR2 are SGHRS and YFSETQ. This CDR3 spans 14 amino acids.

The CDR3 region is CASSFITGPRDTQYF. The CDR3 bases are TGTGCCAGCAGCTTTATAACCGGCCCGAGGGATACGCAGTATTTT. The rearrangement links TRBV11-3 to TRBJ2-3; no firm D call. This CDR3 contains 15 residues. Per germline, CDR1 SGHNT and CDR2 YENEEA. Trimming left V 3 bases short and J 6 bases short, with 16 bases between. The whole variable domain, filled in from reference TRBV11-3 and TRBJ2-3, reads EAGVVQSPRYKIIEKKQPVAFWCNPISGHNTLYWYLQNLGQGPELLIRYENEEAVDDSQLPKDRFSAERLKGVDSTLKIQPAELGDSAVYLCASSFITGPRDTQYFGPGTRLTVL.

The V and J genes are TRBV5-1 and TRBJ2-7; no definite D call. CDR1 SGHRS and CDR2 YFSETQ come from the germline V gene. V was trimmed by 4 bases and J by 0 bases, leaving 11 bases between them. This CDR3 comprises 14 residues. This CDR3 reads CASSPHGPSYEQYF. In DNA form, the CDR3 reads TGCGCCAGCAGCCCCCATGGGCCCTCCTACGAGCAGTACTTC.

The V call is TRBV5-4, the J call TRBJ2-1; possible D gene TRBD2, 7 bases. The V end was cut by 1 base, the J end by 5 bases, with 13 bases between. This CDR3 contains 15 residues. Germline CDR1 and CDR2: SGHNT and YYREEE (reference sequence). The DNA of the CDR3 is TGTGCCAGCAGCTTGTACCGGGGGGCTAACAATGAGCAGTTCTTC. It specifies CASSLYRGANNEQFF.

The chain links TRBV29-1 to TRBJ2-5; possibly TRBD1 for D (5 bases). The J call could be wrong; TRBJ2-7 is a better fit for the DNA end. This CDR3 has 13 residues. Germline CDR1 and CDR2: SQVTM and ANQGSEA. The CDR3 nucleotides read TGCAGCGCCAGCAGGGCAGAACCCTACGAGCAGTACTTC. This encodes CSASRAEPYEQYF.

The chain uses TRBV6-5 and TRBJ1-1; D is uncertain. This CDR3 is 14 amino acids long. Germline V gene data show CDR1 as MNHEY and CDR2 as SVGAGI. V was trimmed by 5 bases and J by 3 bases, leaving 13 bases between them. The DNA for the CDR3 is TGTGCCAGCAGTCGGTTAGACTGGGACACTGAAGCTTTCTTT. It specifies CASSRLDWDTEAFF.

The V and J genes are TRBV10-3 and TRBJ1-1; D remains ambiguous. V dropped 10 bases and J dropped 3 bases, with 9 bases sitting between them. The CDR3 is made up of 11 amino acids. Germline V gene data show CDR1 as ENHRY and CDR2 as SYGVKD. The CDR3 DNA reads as TGTGCCAGCGGGGATTACACTGAAGCTTTCTTT. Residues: CASGDYTEAFF.

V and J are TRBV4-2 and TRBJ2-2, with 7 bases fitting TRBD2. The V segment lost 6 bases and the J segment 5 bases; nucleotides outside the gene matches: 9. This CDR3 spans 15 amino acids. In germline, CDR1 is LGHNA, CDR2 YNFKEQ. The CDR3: CASSPGLAATGELFF. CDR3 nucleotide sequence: TGTGCCAGCAGTCCGGGGCTAGCGGCGACCGGGGAGCTGTTTTTT.

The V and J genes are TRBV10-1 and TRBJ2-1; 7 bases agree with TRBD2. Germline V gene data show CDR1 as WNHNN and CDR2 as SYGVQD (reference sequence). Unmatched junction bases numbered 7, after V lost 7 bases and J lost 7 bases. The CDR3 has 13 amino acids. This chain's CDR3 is CASTPSGGNEQFF. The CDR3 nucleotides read TGCGCCAGCACCCCCTCGGGGGGAAATGAGCAGTTCTTC.

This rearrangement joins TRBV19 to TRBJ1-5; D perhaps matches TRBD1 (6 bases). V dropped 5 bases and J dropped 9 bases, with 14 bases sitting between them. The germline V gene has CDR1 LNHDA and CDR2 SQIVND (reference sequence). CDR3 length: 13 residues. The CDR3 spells CASSLLEGGPQHF. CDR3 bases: TGTGCCAGTAGTCTCCTCGAAGGGGGGCCCCAGCATTTT.

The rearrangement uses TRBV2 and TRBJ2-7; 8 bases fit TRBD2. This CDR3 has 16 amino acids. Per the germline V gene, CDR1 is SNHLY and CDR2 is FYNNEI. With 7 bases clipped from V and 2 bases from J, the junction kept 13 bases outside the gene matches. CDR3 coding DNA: TGTGCCAGCAAATGGCCCACTAGCGGACCTCCCTACGAGCAGTACTTC. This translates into CASKWPTSGPPYEQYF.

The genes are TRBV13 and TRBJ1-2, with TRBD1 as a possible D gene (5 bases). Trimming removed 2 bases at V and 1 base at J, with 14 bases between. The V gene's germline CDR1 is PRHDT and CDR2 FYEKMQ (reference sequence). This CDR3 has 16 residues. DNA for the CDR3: TGTGCCAGCAGCTTAAATCAGGGCCTCCTTAACTATGGCTACACCTTC. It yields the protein CASSLNQGLLNYGYTF.